This TCR beta chain was found in a study of T cells after yellow fever vaccination. Only a few counts were recorded for this clonotype. The length of the CDR3 is 12 residues. Germline V gives CDR1 SGHTA, CDR2 FQGNSA. Trimming cost V 9 bases and J 9 bases, with 18 bases left between them. TCRdb reanalysed the 5' RACE reads using MiXCR and keeps one entry per CDR3 protein. The sample includes about 630,000 distinct CDR3 sequences, around 12% of them seen just once. The chain has TRBV7-2 and TRBJ2-7, with D unresolved. The sample was PBMCs, taken on the day of the yellow fever booster vaccination. This receptor was taken from a man in his thirties or forties who received the YFV17D yellow fever vaccine. CDR3 amino acids: CASGFGPTGQYF. As DNA, the CDR3 is TGTGCCAGTGGGTTCGGCCCAACCGGGCAGTACTTC.